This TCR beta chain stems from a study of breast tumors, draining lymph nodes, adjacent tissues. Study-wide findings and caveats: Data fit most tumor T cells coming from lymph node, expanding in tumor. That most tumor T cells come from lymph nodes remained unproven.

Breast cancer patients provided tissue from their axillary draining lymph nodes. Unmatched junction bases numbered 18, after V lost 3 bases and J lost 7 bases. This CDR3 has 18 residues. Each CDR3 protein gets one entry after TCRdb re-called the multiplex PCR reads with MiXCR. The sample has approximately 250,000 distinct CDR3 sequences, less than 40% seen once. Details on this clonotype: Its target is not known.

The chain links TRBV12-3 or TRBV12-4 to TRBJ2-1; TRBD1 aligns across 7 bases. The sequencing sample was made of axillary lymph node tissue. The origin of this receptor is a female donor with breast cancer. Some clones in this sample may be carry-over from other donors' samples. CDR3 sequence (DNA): TGTGCCAGCAGTTTGTTCCACCCACAGGGGATTTTGGTAAATGAGCAGTTCTTC. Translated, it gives CASSLFHPQGILVNEQFF.